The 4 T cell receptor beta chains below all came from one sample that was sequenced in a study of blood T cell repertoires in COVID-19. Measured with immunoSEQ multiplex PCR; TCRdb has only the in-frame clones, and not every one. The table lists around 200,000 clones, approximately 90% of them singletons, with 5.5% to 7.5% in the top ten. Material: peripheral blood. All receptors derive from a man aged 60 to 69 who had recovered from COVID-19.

The CDR3 DNA reads as TGTGCCTGGGACCGCCAGGGTACCACCTACGAGCAGTACTTC. Its protein product is CAWDRQGTTYEQYF. The chain uses TRBV30 and TRBJ2-7; a possible D gene is TRBD1 (5 bases). The CDR3 has 14 residues. Germline V lookup: CDR1 GTSNPN, CDR2 SVGIG (reference sequence). Trimming removed 5 bases from V and 2 bases from J, with 16 bases in between.

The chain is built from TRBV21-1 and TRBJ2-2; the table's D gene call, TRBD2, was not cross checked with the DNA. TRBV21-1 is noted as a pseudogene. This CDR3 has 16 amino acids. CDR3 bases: TGTGCCAGCAGCAGTATACTAGCGGGAGTTACCGGGGAGCTGTTTTTT. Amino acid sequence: CASSSILAGVTGELFF.

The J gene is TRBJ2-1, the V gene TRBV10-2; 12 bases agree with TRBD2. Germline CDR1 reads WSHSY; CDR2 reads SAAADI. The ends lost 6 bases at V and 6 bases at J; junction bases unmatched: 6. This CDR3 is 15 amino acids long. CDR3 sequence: CASRETSGSINEQFF. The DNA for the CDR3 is TGCGCCAGCAGGGAGACTAGCGGGAGTATCAATGAGCAGTTCTTC.

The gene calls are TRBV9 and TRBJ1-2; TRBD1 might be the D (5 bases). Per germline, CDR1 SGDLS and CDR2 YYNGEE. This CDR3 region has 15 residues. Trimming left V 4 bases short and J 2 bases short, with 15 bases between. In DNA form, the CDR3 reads TGTGCCAGCAGCTCGCCGGCAGGGCCGAACTATGGCTACACCTTC. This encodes CASSSPAGPNYGYTF.